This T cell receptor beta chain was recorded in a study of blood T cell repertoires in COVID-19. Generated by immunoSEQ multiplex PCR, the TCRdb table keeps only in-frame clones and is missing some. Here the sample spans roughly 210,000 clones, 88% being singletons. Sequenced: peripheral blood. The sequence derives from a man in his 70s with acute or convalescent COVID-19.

The CDR3 sequence: CASITAGTGDFYEQYF. In nucleotides, the CDR3 is TGTGCCAGCATCACCGCCGGGACAGGGGACTTCTACGAGCAGTACTTC. The chain carries TRBV28 and TRBJ2-7; the match to TRBD1 covers 10 bases. The trim removed 7 bases at V and 3 bases at J, leaving 12 bases unmatched. The CDR3 loop spans 16 amino acids. Germline V gene data show CDR1 as MDHEN and CDR2 as SYDVKM.